The clone carrying this T cell receptor (beta chain) has at least ten counts. CDR3 length: 14 amino acids. Trimming shortened V by 6 bases and J by 2 bases, and 12 bases separated the two germline ends. Germline V gene data show CDR1 as ENHRY and CDR2 as SYGVKD. The data were taken from a study of T cells in Graves' hyperthyroidism and ophthalmopathy. The authors deemed Graves' hyperthyroidism stable absent ophthalmopathy progression within 18 months. RNA transcripts were the template for amplifying TCR beta CDR3 regions. In the first-round RT-PCR of the TCR CDR3, the HTBI primer set was used. TCRdb re-called the multiplex PCR reads through MiXCR, storing one row per CDR3 protein. This sample has about 200,000 distinct CDR3 sequences, with about 15% found just once.

Material: blood. This receptor was taken from a woman aged 45-59 years with Graves' hyperthyroidism. J is TRBJ2-3 and V is TRBV10-3; maybe TRBD1 (5 bases). This CDR3 reads CAIRRGSDTDTQYF. CDR3 nucleotide sequence: TGTGCCATCAGAAGGGGTTCTGACACAGATACGCAGTATTTT.